Described below is a single T cell receptor (beta chain) sequence and its context. Antigen specificity is unknown. Two or more post-ART PBMC samples, plus at least one pre-ART sample, were available for each donor. Treatment locations for all participants with HIV were in the United States. Sequencing used immunoSEQ v3.0 at survey level. Clones were sequenced by immunoSEQ multiplex PCR, and TCRdb holds only the in-frame ones, with some missing. Of some 35,000 clones in the sample, about 80% were seen once. The data originate from a study of long-term antiretroviral therapy in people with HIV. About the research overall: By about a decade, the earliest samples predate the 2015 immediate-ART recommendation. Study-level results: Compared with controls, HIV repertoires showed narrower CDR3 length ranges.

V lost 4 bases to trimming and J lost 5 bases; unmatched junction nucleotides: 10. The V gene's germline CDR1 is SGHNT and CDR2 YYREEE (reference sequence). The CDR3 consists of 16 residues. Sequenced material: unsorted PBMCs, taken 0.4 years before starting antiretroviral therapy. This chain connects TRBV5-4 to TRBJ2-3, with 10 bases lining up with TRBD2. The sequence came from a man aged 18 to 30 with HIV. The CDR3 loop reads CASSMTSGLILDTQYF. The CDR3 bases are TGTGCCAGCAGCATGACTAGCGGGCTGATTTTAGATACGCAGTATTTT.